Each of the 29 T cell receptor beta chains below was sequenced from the same sample in a study of graft-versus-host responses after intestinal transplantation. The assay was immunoSEQ multiplex PCR, and TCRdb's table has in-frame clones only and misses some. The sample contains approximately 90,000 clones, under 95% of which appear only once. These receptors' targets are unknown. Sample: unstimulated CD8+ T cells sorted from spleen or lymph node cells, taken before transplant. Receptor source: a human donor who was the organ donor for an intestinal transplant.

The rearrangement links TRBV11-1 to TRBJ1-1, with 7 bases matching TRBD1. CDR3 length equals 14 residues. The germline gives CDR1 SGHAT, CDR2 FQDESV (reference sequence). The junction had 7 bases not matched to a gene; V was cut back by 5 bases and J by 4 bases. The CDR3 is CASSEDRVLTEAFF. The CDR3 nucleotides read TGTGCCAGCAGCGAAGACAGGGTACTCACTGAAGCTTTCTTT.

This chain joins TRBV25-1 and TRBJ2-5; weak D call: TRBD2 (6 bases). The CDR3 is 12 amino acids. Germline V gene data show CDR1 as MGHDK and CDR2 as SYGVNS. The V and J ends lost 3 bases and 5 bases respectively, with 7 bases between them. Here the CDR3 reads CASSDGGETQYF. Here the CDR3 DNA reads TGTGCCAGCAGTGATGGGGGGGAGACCCAGTACTTC.

The rearrangement links TRBV5-5 to TRBJ1-2, with D unresolved. With 0 bases removed from V and 5 bases from J, the gap between germline ends came to 8 bases. The germline CDR1 and CDR2 sequences are SGHKS and YYEKEE (reference sequence). CDR3 size: 13 residues. The CDR3 sequence: CASSLGTGYGYTF. The CDR3 DNA is TGTGCCAGCAGCTTGGGGACTGGGTATGGCTACACCTTC.

This CDR3 is CATSREGLAEASYEQYF. The CDR3 bases are TGTGCCACCAGCAGAGAAGGGCTAGCGGAAGCCTCCTACGAGCAGTACTTC. The rearrangement joins TRBV15 to TRBJ2-7; the match to TRBD2 covers 7 bases. The length of the CDR3 is 17 residues. V lost 0 bases to trimming and J lost 0 bases; unmatched junction nucleotides: 8. Germline CDR1 LNHNV, CDR2 YYDKDF (reference sequence).

The V and J genes are TRBV7-4 and TRBJ2-2; D may be TRBD2 (6 bases). The CDR3 is made up of 16 amino acids. V gave up 4 bases and J gave up 2 bases, with 14 bases separating them. From germline, CDR1 is SGHVT and CDR2 SQSDAQ. The CDR3 bases are TGTGCCAGCAGCTCGTGGACTATAAAAAACACCGGGGAGCTGTTTTTT. Translating gives CASSSWTIKNTGELFF.

The chain joins TRBV11-2 to TRBJ2-7; possibly TRBD1 for D (5 bases). Germline V gene sequence: CDR1 SGHAT, CDR2 FQNNGV. This CDR3 comprises 15 residues. Trimming removed 3 bases at V and 6 bases at J, with 18 bases between. The CDR3 bases are TGTGCCAGCAGCTTGTCCCAGGACACCTGGGGCGAGCAGTACTTC. This encodes CASSLSQDTWGEQYF.

This chain links TRBV5-5 with TRBJ2-7, with a possible D match to TRBD2 (5 bases). The CDR3 has 12 amino acids. The germline V gene encodes CDR1 SGHKS and CDR2 YYEKEE (reference sequence). Trimming shortened V by 4 bases and J by 3 bases, and 8 bases separated the two germline ends. CDR3 protein: CASSASGYEQYF. CDR3 coding DNA: TGTGCCAGCAGCGCGAGCGGCTACGAGCAGTACTTC.

The V gene is TRBV7-6, the J gene TRBJ2-5; D is perhaps TRBD1 or TRBD2 (5 bases each). The J call is in doubt because the DNA end fits TRBJ2-7 better. Germline V gene lookup returns CDR1 SGHVS and CDR2 FNYEAQ. The CDR3 spans 14 residues. The CDR3 region has the DNA TGTGCCAGCAGCCTAGAGGGGAGTTCCTACGAGCAGTACTTC. It translates to CASSLEGSSYEQYF.

The rearrangement uses TRBV5-1 and TRBJ2-7; D gene unclear. The CDR3 is 15 residues long. V shed 0 bases and J shed 2 bases, with 12 bases lying between them. Germline lookup yields CDR1 SGHRS and CDR2 YFSETQ. Here the CDR3 reads CASSLAVSSAYEQYF. CDR3 coding DNA: TGCGCCAGCAGCTTGGCGGTCAGTTCTGCCTACGAGCAGTACTTC.

The chain uses TRBV9 and TRBJ2-2, with D possibly being TRBD2 (5 bases). The ends were cut back, 0 bases at V and 2 bases at J, with 8 bases in the middle. Germline CDR1 SGDLS, CDR2 YYNGEE. This CDR3 comprises 15 residues. As DNA, the CDR3 is TGTGCCAGCAGCGTAGACGGGGTTAACACCGGGGAGCTGTTTTTT. It is translated as CASSVDGVNTGELFF.

The chain combines TRBV5-4 with TRBJ2-5, with TRBD2 matching over 13 bases. The CDR3 loop spans 16 amino acids. The J segment lost 5 bases and the V segment lost 4 bases, leaving 8 bases of the junction unmatched. The germline CDR1 and CDR2 sequences are SGHNT and YYREEE (reference sequence). The chain's CDR3 is CASSPGLAGEVETQYF. As DNA, the CDR3 is TGTGCCAGCAGCCCAGGACTAGCGGGAGAGGTGGAGACCCAGTACTTC.

This clone was seen a handful of times. The J gene is TRBJ2-7, the V gene TRBV9; TRBD1 aligns across 10 bases. Germline values: CDR1 SGDLS, CDR2 YYNGEE. The CDR3 has 13 residues. The V and J ends lost 3 bases and 3 bases, in that order; junction bases with no gene match: 0. The CDR3 loop is CASSGTGGYEQYF. DNA for the CDR3: TGTGCCAGCAGCGGGACAGGGGGCTACGAGCAGTACTTC.

This clone was counted between two and nine times. The chain uses TRBV11-1 and TRBJ2-6; tentative D call: TRBD1 (6 bases). Germline loops: CDR1 SGHAT, CDR2 FQDESV (reference sequence). The CDR3 contains 17 residues. V lost 4 bases, J lost 2 bases, and 15 bases lay in between. This CDR3 is CASSSSEAGAGANVLTF. DNA for the CDR3: TGTGCCAGCAGCTCTTCCGAAGCAGGGGCTGGGGCCAACGTCCTGACTTTC.

CDR3: CASSLAFGSYNEQFF. DNA of the CDR3: TGTGCCAGCAGCTTAGCTTTCGGCTCGTACAATGAGCAGTTCTTC. V is TRBV7-9 and J is TRBJ2-1; D remains ambiguous. The CDR3 totals 15 residues. V gave up 0 bases and J gave up 4 bases, with 10 bases separating them. CDR1 SEHNR and CDR2 FQNEAQ come from the germline V gene (reference sequence).

V gene TRBV6-5 combines with J gene TRBJ2-1, with a weak D call TRBD2 (5 bases). The CDR3 has 14 residues. Trimming left V 5 bases short and J 6 bases short, with 14 bases between. Germline-derived CDR1 and CDR2 are MNHEY and SVGAGI. This CDR3 is CASSGKLGGNEQFF. The CDR3 DNA sequence: TGTGCCAGCAGTGGAAAACTAGGTGGCAATGAGCAGTTCTTC.

The chain's CDR3 is CASSRTGSSYEQYF. The CDR3 coding sequence is TGTGCCAGCAGCCGGACAGGTTCGTCCTACGAGCAGTACTTC. J is TRBJ2-7 and V is TRBV11-2; TRBD1 agrees at 7 bases. V was clipped by 5 bases and J by 1 base; unmatched bases: 5. Germline assignment: CDR1 SGHAT and CDR2 FQNNGV. This CDR3 is built from 14 residues.

V gene TRBV10-3 combines with J gene TRBJ1-2; D perhaps matches TRBD1 (5 bases). V was trimmed by 4 bases and J by 4 bases, leaving 7 bases between them. Germline V lookup: CDR1 ENHRY, CDR2 SYGVKD. This CDR3 has 12 amino acids. The CDR3 loop reads CAISATGYGYTF. CDR3 nucleotides: TGTGCCATCAGTGCCACAGGCTATGGCTACACCTTC.

V usage is TRBV6-5 and J usage is TRBJ2-7; D is possibly TRBD2 (5 bases). The V end was cut by 3 bases, the J end by 6 bases, with 9 bases between. This CDR3 is built from 12 residues. CDR1 is MNHEY and CDR2 is SVGAGI in the germline V gene. The CDR3 nucleotides read TGTGCCAGCAGTTATGCCGCGGGCGAGCAGTACTTC. Its translation is CASSYAAGEQYF.

This chain uses TRBV4-2 with TRBJ2-3; no reliable D call. From germline, CDR1 is LGHNA and CDR2 YNFKEQ. The CDR3 loop spans 16 amino acids. V dropped 4 bases and J dropped 4 bases, with 18 bases sitting between them. This chain's CDR3 is CASSRGRLAVSDTQYF. The DNA for the CDR3 is TGTGCCAGCAGCCGTGGGCGCCTGGCCGTATCAGATACGCAGTATTTT.

In this sample, this clone turned up once. This chain joins TRBV13 and TRBJ2-3, with D maybe TRBD1 (6 bases). There are 14 residues in the CDR3. Germline V gene sequence: CDR1 PRHDT, CDR2 FYEKMQ (reference sequence). The germline V and J ends were trimmed by 5 bases and 12 bases, with 21 bases remaining between them. The CDR3 bases are TGTGCCAGCAGCGATACATCTCTAGTGGGGGCCCAGTATTTT. This encodes CASSDTSLVGAQYF.

This sequence joins TRBV5-6 and TRBJ2-2; tentatively, D is TRBD2 (5 bases). CDR3 length: 14 amino acids. The germline CDR1 and CDR2 sequences are SGHDT and YYEEEE. V lost 2 bases, J lost 0 bases, and 5 bases lay in between. The CDR3 here is CASSFGANTGELFF. CDR3 bases: TGTGCCAGCAGCTTCGGGGCGAACACCGGGGAGCTGTTTTTT.

This chain joins TRBV19 and TRBJ2-7, with TRBD1 matching 7 bases. The CDR3 totals 14 residues. Germline assignment: CDR1 LNHDA and CDR2 SQIVND (reference sequence). J was trimmed by 5 bases and V by 6 bases; bases with no gene match: 10. CDR3: CASSLTGKTNEQYF. As DNA, the CDR3 is TGTGCCAGTAGCCTGACAGGGAAAACGAACGAGCAGTACTTC.

This sequence joins TRBV10-2 and TRBJ2-1; 10 nucleotides agree with TRBD2. The CDR3 extends over 15 amino acids. Germline values: CDR1 WSHSY, CDR2 SAAADI. The J segment lost 0 bases and the V segment lost 4 bases, leaving 0 bases of the junction unmatched. This CDR3 reads CASSASGGSYNEQFF. CDR3 in DNA: TGCGCCAGCAGTGCTAGCGGGGGCTCCTACAATGAGCAGTTCTTC.

Concerning this clone itself: The CDR3 does not end in the conserved phenylalanine or tryptophan, so this is likely a read error. The DNA is omitted, as the CDR3 cannot be located on it reliably, and the CDR3 follows TCRdb's listing. The CDR3 sequence is CASSLRSPLEPDRARI. This sequence joins TRBV5-5 and TRBJ1-2; TRBD1 reflects the table's D call only, with no check against the DNA. Germline CDR1 is SGHKS and CDR2 is YYEKEE (reference sequence). From its first to its last residue, the CDR3 has 16 amino acids.

CDR3 protein: CAIQVDRVNSPLHF. The CDR3 region has the DNA TGTGCCATCCAAGTGGACAGGGTCAATTCACCCCTCCACTTT. The chain employs TRBV10-3 and TRBJ1-6, with TRBD1 identical over 8 bases. Germline assignment: CDR1 ENHRY and CDR2 SYGVKD. The CDR3 extends over 14 amino acids. V was clipped by 8 bases and J by 7 bases; unmatched bases: 7.

The sample holds one count of this clone. The chain recombines TRBV5-1 with TRBJ2-7; D is possibly TRBD2 (7 bases). CDR3 length equals 15 residues. CDR1 and CDR2 from the germline V gene are SGHRS and YFSETQ. Trimming took 2 bases from V and 4 from J, leaving 16 bases between them. The CDR3 loop is CASSFFGGGWYEQYF. CDR3 in DNA: TGCGCCAGCAGCTTCTTTGGCGGGGGCTGGTACGAGCAGTACTTC.

V and J are TRBV5-4 and TRBJ2-7; a possible D gene is TRBD2 (6 bases). V was shortened by 2 bases and J by 5 bases, with 8 bases between the two germline ends. Germline V gene data show CDR1 as SGHNT and CDR2 as YYREEE (reference sequence). This CDR3 has 12 residues. The CDR3 sequence is CASSLWGDEQYF. CDR3 sequence (DNA): TGTGCCAGCAGCTTATGGGGGGACGAGCAGTACTTC. The complete variable domain, with remaining parts taken from reference TRBV5-4 and TRBJ2-7, reads ETGVTQSPTHLIKTRGQQVTLRCSSQSGHNTVSWYQQALGQGPQFIFQYYREEENGRGNFPPRFSGLQFPNYSSELNVNALELDDSALYLCASSLWGDEQYFGPGTRLTVT.

This chain joins TRBV7-9 and TRBJ1-6; D remains unclear. Between the trimmed V and J ends, which lost 7 bases and 3 bases, there was a span of 22 bases. Looked up from germline, CDR1 is SEHNR and CDR2 is FQNEAQ (reference sequence). There are 18 residues in the CDR3. CDR3 in amino acids: CASTNKTFTPYYNSPLHF. Here the CDR3 DNA reads TGTGCCAGCACCAATAAGACCTTTACCCCCTACTATAATTCACCCCTCCACTTT.

This clone has just one count. This rearrangement joins TRBV18 to TRBJ2-3; no reliable D call. Per germline, CDR1 KGHSH and CDR2 LQKENI. This CDR3 spans 14 amino acids. Trimming took 0 bases from V and 3 from J, leaving 7 bases between them. The CDR3 spells CASSPPGWTDTQYF. The DNA for the CDR3 is TGTGCCAGCTCACCACCTGGGTGGACAGATACGCAGTATTTT. Based on the CDR3 plus reference TRBV18 and TRBJ2-3, the full variable domain is NAGVMQNPRHLVRRRGQEARLRCSPMKGHSHVYWYRQLPEEGLKFMVYLQKENIIDESGMPKERFSAEFPKEGPSILRIQQVVRGDSAAYFCASSPPGWTDTQYFGPGTRLTVL.